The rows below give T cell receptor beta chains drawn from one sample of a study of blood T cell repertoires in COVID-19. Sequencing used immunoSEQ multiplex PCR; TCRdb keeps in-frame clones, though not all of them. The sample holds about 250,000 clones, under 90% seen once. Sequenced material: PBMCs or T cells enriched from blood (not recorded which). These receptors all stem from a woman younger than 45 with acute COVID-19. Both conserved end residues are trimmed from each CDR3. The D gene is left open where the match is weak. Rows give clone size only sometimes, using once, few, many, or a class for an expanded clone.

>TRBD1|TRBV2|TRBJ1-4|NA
ASRDRGGTNEKLF
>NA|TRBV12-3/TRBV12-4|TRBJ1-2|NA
ASSHAPGGGYT
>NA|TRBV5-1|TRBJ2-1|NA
ASSLVPLAGRNEQF
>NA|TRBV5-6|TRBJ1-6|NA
ASSLVRGYNSPLH
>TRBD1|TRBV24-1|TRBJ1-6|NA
ATSDRGSSPLH
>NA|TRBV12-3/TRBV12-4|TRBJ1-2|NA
ASSFVTGYGYT
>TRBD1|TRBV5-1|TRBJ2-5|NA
ASSLVAGGSQTQY
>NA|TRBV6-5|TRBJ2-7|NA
ASSYSAYSHEQY
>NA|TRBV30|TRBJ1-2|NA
AWSTVSYGYT
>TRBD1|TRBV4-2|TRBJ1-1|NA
ASSKYPGQDMFAEAF
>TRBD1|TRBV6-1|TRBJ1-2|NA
ASSEDRVGYGYT
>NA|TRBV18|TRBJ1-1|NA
ASSPGWDKAF
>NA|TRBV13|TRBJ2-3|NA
ASSGVDTQY
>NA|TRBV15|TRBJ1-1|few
ATSSGGGTEAF
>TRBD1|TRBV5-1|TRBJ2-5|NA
ASSSTGAQETQY
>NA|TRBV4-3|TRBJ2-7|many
ASSQDFPGAPYEQY
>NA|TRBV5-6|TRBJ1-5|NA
ASSWGGSSNQPQH
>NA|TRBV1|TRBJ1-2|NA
TSSQGKPGQGPPNYGYT
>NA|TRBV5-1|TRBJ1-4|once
ASSRWGGEGEKLF
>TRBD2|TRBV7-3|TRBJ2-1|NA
ASSLTPSGGHHNEQF
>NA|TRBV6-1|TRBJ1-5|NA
ASSEGRSNQPQH
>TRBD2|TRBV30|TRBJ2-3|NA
AWSTSLAGYTDTQY
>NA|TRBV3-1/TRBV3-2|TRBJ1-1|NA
ASSLGAMNTEAF
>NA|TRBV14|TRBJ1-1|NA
ASSQDTGDIEAF
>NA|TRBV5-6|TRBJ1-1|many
ASSLGARLNTEAF
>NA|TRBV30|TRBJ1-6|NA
AWSDTGKNSPLH
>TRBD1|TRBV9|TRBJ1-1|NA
ASSDPDRGHITEAF
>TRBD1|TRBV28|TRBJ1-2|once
ASSSEKGTGGGYGYT
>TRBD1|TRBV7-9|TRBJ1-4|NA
ASSAGGQGSDGKLF
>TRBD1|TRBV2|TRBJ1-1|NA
ARERGSGTANREAF
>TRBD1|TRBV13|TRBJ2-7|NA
ASSLAGGSYEQY
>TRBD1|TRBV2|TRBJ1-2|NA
ASSEAPNRGRT
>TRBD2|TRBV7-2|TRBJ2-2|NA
ASSRTSGGYTGELF
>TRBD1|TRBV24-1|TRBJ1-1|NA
ATSESTGAEAF
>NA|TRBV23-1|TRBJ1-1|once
ASSLRGQHWNTEAF
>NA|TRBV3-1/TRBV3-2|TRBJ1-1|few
ASSPSPGRSEAF